What follows are 14 T cell receptor beta chains derived from one specimen sequenced in a study of CD8 T cells in ankylosing spondylitis. MiXCR, applied by TCRdb to the 5' RACE reads, yields one record per CDR3 protein. The data show under 400,000 distinct CDR3 sequences, 11% seen once. The sequenced sample consisted of blood, either unsorted or a sorted T cell fraction (not recorded which). All receptors derive from a female donor with ankylosing spondylitis or in good health (not recorded which).

This clonotype was observed at least ten times. V gene TRBV5-1 combines with J gene TRBJ1-1; 10 bases agree with TRBD1. CDR3 size: 16 residues. Per germline, CDR1 SGHRS and CDR2 YFSETQ. Trimming cost V 7 bases and J 2 bases; bases outside gene matches: 11. The CDR3 coding sequence is TGCGCCAGCCAACAGGGGGACAGGGGAGGAAACACTGAAGCTTTCTTT. The encoded protein is CASQQGDRGGNTEAFF.

The chain uses TRBV27 and TRBJ1-4; D may be TRBD1 (6 bases). Trimming shortened V by 5 bases and J by 4 bases, and 14 bases separated the two germline ends. The length of the CDR3 is 15 residues. The germline V gene has CDR1 MNHEY and CDR2 SMNVEV (reference sequence). This CDR3 reads CASSPRRTDNEKLFF. The CDR3 DNA follows: TGTGCCAGCAGTCCCCGACGGACAGATAATGAAAAACTGTTTTTT. Combining the CDR3 with reference TRBV27 and TRBJ1-4 gives the whole variable domain EAQVTQNPRYLITVTGKKLTVTCSQNMNHEYMSWYRQDPGLGLRQIYYSMNVEVTDKGDVPEGYKVSRKEKRNFPLILESPSPNQTSLYFCASSPRRTDNEKLFFGSGTQLSVL.

This clonotype has more than one count but fewer than ten. This chain uses TRBV5-6 with TRBJ1-2, with 7 bases that match TRBD1. V trimming: 6 bases; J trimming: 0 bases; junction bases outside the gene matches: 14. The germline CDR1 and CDR2 sequences are SGHDT and YYEEEE. This CDR3 is built from 17 residues. This CDR3 reads CASTPDRRSPSNYGYTF. The CDR3 coding sequence is TGTGCCAGCACCCCGGACAGGAGGAGTCCTTCTAACTATGGCTACACCTTC.

In regard to this clonotype: This may arise from a read error, as a much more abundant clone is one base away. V gene TRBV20-1 combines with J gene TRBJ2-1; no reliable D call. This CDR3 has 11 residues. CDR1 DFQATT and CDR2 SNEGSKA come from the germline V gene (reference sequence). The CDR3 spells CSSSLEDEQFF. As DNA, the CDR3 is TGCAGTTCTAGTCTAGAGGATGAGCAGTTCTTC.

This rearrangement joins TRBV7-2 to TRBJ2-1; 8 bases match TRBD2. V lost 1 base, J lost 5 bases, and 4 bases stayed unmatched. Germline CDR1 is SGHTA and CDR2 is FQGNSA. The CDR3 loop spans 15 amino acids. As DNA, the CDR3 is TGTGCCAGCAGCTTAGACCGGGAGGGCCACAATGAGCAGTTCTTC. Amino acid sequence: CASSLDREGHNEQFF.

This clonotype occurred many times. V is TRBV7-9 and J is TRBJ2-2; 9 bases are shared with TRBD1. The germline gives CDR1 SEHNR, CDR2 FQNEAQ (reference sequence). The CDR3 is 16 amino acids. Trimming cost V 5 bases and J 1 base; bases outside gene matches: 5. The CDR3 region is CASSRRTGENTGELFF. The CDR3 DNA sequence: TGTGCCAGCAGCCGACGGACAGGGGAGAACACCGGGGAGCTGTTTTTT.

This clonotype was seen ten or more times. The chain recombines TRBV20-1 with TRBJ2-1; 9 bases line up with TRBD2. Germline CDR1 and CDR2: DFQATT and SNEGSKA (reference sequence). Trimming took 5 bases from V and 5 from J; bases not matched to a gene: 16. The CDR3 covers 17 residues. In DNA form, the CDR3 reads TGCAGTGCTGATATCCCCCCCGGGCCTAGCGGGAACAATGAGCAGTTCTTC. It translates to CSADIPPGPSGNNEQFF.

The sample holds many counts of this clonotype. This chain joins TRBV20-1 and TRBJ1-6, with TRBD1 identical over 7 bases. This CDR3 is 15 amino acids long. Losses at the gene ends were 2 bases for V and 7 bases for J; bases not matched to a gene: 8. Germline CDR1 and CDR2: DFQATT and SNEGSKA (reference sequence). CDR3 in DNA: TGCAGTGCTAGAAGGCGACAGGGTATCAATTCACCCCTCCACTTT. Translating it yields CSARRRQGINSPLHF.

This clonotype was recorded at least ten times. V is TRBV7-8 and J is TRBJ2-1; TRBD1 might be the D (5 bases). V was pared by 5 bases and J by 8 bases, with 22 bases between. The CDR3 runs to 16 residues. The germline CDR1 and CDR2 sequences are SGHVS and FQNEAQ. This CDR3 reads CASSQSRTRFVHEQFF. Written as DNA, the CDR3 is TGTGCCAGCAGCCAGAGTCGGACAAGGTTCGTCCATGAGCAGTTCTTC.

The sample holds many counts of this clonotype. The V and J genes are TRBV12-3 or TRBV12-4 and TRBJ1-5; possibly TRBD1 for D (5 bases). Between the trimmed V and J ends, which lost 3 bases and 7 bases, there was a span of 13 bases. The CDR3 loop spans 14 amino acids. The CDR3 protein is CASSLLTVGQPQHF. In DNA form, the CDR3 reads TGTGCCAGCAGTTTGTTGACAGTCGGACAGCCCCAGCATTTT.

This clonotype showed up just a few times. The chain couples TRBV5-6 to TRBJ2-7; 7 nucleotides match TRBD1. Germline loops: CDR1 SGHDT, CDR2 YYEEEE. This CDR3 contains 14 residues. V trimming: 4 bases; J trimming: 0 bases; junction bases outside the gene matches: 4. The CDR3 nucleotides read TGTGCCAGCAGCCGAACAGGGGTCTCCTACGAGCAGTACTTC. Protein: CASSRTGVSYEQYF.

Many counts were recorded for this clonotype. The V call is TRBV20-1, the J call TRBJ1-5; tentative D call: TRBD1 (5 bases). Trimming shortened V by 4 bases and J by 0 bases, and 13 bases separated the two germline ends. Per germline, CDR1 DFQATT and CDR2 SNEGSKA (reference sequence). The CDR3 has 15 amino acids. CDR3 in DNA: TGCAGTGCTAACCCGGGGAGGGGTAGCAATCAGCCCCAGCATTTT. Protein: CSANPGRGSNQPQHF.

This clonotype appeared many times. V is TRBV7-2 and J is TRBJ2-3, with D possibly being TRBD2 (6 bases). The CDR3 sequence is 14 residues long. Trimming removed 5 bases from V and 2 bases from J, with 11 bases in between. Per germline, CDR1 SGHTA and CDR2 FQGNSA. The CDR3 loop reads CASSQAGNTDTQYF. The CDR3 bases are TGTGCCAGCAGCCAGGCGGGGAACACAGATACGCAGTATTTT.

This clonotype was counted ten times or more. The rearrangement links TRBV5-1 to TRBJ2-3; maybe TRBD2 (6 bases). The CDR3 has 17 residues. The V end was cut by 4 bases, the J end by 3 bases, with 21 bases between. Per the germline V gene, CDR1 is SGHRS and CDR2 is YFSETQ. DNA for the CDR3: TGCGCCAGCAGCCGGGGCCCCCCAGCGGGTACTACAGATACGCAGTATTTT. Protein product: CASSRGPPAGTTDTQYF.